Detailed here is one T cell receptor (beta chain). This sample was taken from a study of blood T cell repertoires in COVID-19. Study-wide context: Whether acute or convalescent, the COVID-19 samples came from the United States, Italy and Spain. The cDNA or gDNA used as material had been derived from T cells, B-cell-depleted T cells, or PBMCs.

The method was immunoSEQ multiplex PCR; TCRdb's version includes in-frame clones alone and lacks a portion of them. The table includes about 73,000 clones, approximately 80% detected once. With 3 bases clipped from V and 2 bases from J, the junction kept 12 bases outside the gene matches. CDR1 is SGHNT and CDR2 is YYREEE in the germline V gene (reference sequence). This CDR3 contains 19 residues. The TCR originated in a woman in her 70s with acute or convalescent COVID-19. Sequences were obtained from peripheral blood. V and J are TRBV5-4 and TRBJ2-3; 13 bases match TRBD2. CDR3 region: CASSSYRRLAGGHTDTQYF. CDR3 bases: TGTGCCAGCAGCTCGTACCGCCGACTAGCGGGAGGACACACAGATACGCAGTATTTT.